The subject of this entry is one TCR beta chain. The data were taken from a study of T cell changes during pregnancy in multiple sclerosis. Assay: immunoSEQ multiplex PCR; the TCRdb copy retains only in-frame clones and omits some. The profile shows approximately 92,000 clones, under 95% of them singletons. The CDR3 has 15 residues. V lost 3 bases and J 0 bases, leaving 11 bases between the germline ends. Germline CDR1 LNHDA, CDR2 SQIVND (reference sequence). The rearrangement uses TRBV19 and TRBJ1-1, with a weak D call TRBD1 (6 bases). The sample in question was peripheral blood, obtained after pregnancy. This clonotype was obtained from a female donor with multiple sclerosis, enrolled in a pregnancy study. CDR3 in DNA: TGTGCCAGTAGTATCCGACAGGCGATGAACACTGAAGCTTTCTTT. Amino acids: CASSIRQAMNTEAFF. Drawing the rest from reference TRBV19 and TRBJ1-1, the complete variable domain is DGGITQSPKYLFRKEGQNVTLSCEQNLNHDAMYWYRQDPGQGLRLIYYSQIVNDFQKGDIAEGYSVSREKKESFPLTVTSAQKNPTAFYLCASSIRQAMNTEAFFGQGTRLTVV.